A single sample gave rise to the 3 T cell receptor beta chains below, sequenced in a study of blood T cell repertoires in COVID-19. TCRdb's table, derived via immunoSEQ multiplex PCR, lists solely in-frame clones and lacks some. The sample holds 150,000 to 200,000 clones, around 76% seen once. Sequencing was carried out using PBMCs or T cells enriched from blood (not recorded which). The receptor set was obtained from a woman in her forties or fifties with acute COVID-19.

The chain employs TRBV18 and TRBJ1-5, with D possibly matching TRBD1 (6 bases). From germline, CDR1 is KGHSH and CDR2 LQKENI. This CDR3 comprises 14 residues. V dropped 5 bases and J dropped 1 base, with 9 bases sitting between them. The CDR3 DNA is TGTGCCAGCTCAACCCAGGGGAGCAATCAGCCCCAGCATTTT. Translating gives CASSTQGSNQPQHF.

The rearrangement links TRBV5-5 to TRBJ1-6; 7 bases match TRBD1. The V gene end was trimmed by 4 bases and the J gene end by 10 bases; junction bases not matched to a gene: 20. The CDR3 totals 18 residues. Looked up from germline, CDR1 is SGHKS and CDR2 is YYEKEE (reference sequence). The CDR3 reads CASSQTMDRLDVGSPLHF. DNA of the CDR3: TGTGCCAGCAGCCAGACAATGGACAGGCTAGACGTGGGATCACCCCTCCACTTT.

The genes are TRBV28 and TRBJ1-1; 11 nucleotides agree with TRBD1. This CDR3 contains 15 residues. CDR1 is MDHEN, CDR2 SYDVKM, per germline. V was pared by 5 bases and J by 5 bases, with 7 bases of the junction left unmatched. The CDR3, as DNA: TGTGCCAGCAGTACTTCCGGGACAGGGGGGACTGAAGCTTTCTTT. Translation: CASSTSGTGGTEAFF.